This TCR beta chain was sequenced during a study of T-cell reconstitution after alpha-beta-depleted transplantation in children. This clonotype was observed many times. Preparation of the TCRbeta library used unique molecular identifiers. MiXCR, applied by TCRdb to the PCR reads, yields one record per CDR3 protein. This repertoire shows fewer than 95,000 distinct CDR3 sequences, 12% found once; its top ten account for 11% to 15%. V lost 5 bases, J lost 4 bases, and 11 bases lay in between. CDR1 is WSHSY, CDR2 SAAADI, per germline. There are 13 residues in the CDR3. This receptor was identified in a human donor who donated a stem cell graft to a child with inherited bone marrow failure. Sequenced here: PBMCs from the stem cell graft donor, sampled from the stem cell graft. The chain combines TRBV10-2 with TRBJ1-2; D may be TRBD1 (6 bases). The CDR3 region is CASSKQGGYGYTF. In nucleotides, the CDR3 is TGCGCCAGCAGTAAACAGGGAGGCTATGGCTACACCTTC.